A selection of T cell receptor beta chains follows, all from one sample in a study of cytotoxic CD8 clonotypes in ibrutinib-treated CLL. The table came from immunoSEQ multiplex PCR; TCRdb's copy has only in-frame clones and leaves some out. The sample lists under 40,000 clones, roughly 50% seen once, with approximately 20% in the top ten. This sample comprised PBMCs, obtained before ibrutinib treatment. Every receptor here comes from a human donor with chronic lymphocytic leukemia. Both conserved end residues are part of each CDR3. A D gene is named only where the DNA matches it firmly. Only part of the rows carry a size: once, few, many, or a class if the clone is expanded.

d_gene | j_gene | v_gene | abundance | CDR3nt | CDR3aa
NA | TRBJ1-1 | TRBV19 | NA | TGTGCCAGTAGTATAGGTGCGGGGAACACTGAAGCTTTCTTT | CASSIGAGNTEAFF
NA | TRBJ1-5 | TRBV27 | NA | TGTGCCAGCAGGTCTATACTTAGCAATCAGCCCCAGCATTTT | CASRSILSNQPQHF
NA | TRBJ2-1 | TRBV15 | once | TGTGCCACACACCTCAGGGGGGGTTACAATGAGCAGTTCTTC | CATHLRGGYNEQFF
NA | TRBJ1-4 | TRBV10-2 | few | TGCGCCAGCAGTGAGGTGGGCTTTATGCGGGAAAAACTGTTTTTT | CASSEVGFMREKLFF
NA | TRBJ1-2 | TRBV7-6 | NA | TGTGCCAGCAGCTTAGTTCGGGGGAGGTTTAGAAACTATGGCTACACCTTC | CASSLVRGRFRNYGYTF
TRBD2 | TRBJ2-3 | TRBV7-6 | NA | TGTGCCAGCGGGGTTGGACTAGAACATACAGATACGCAGTATTTT | CASGVGLEHTDTQYF
NA | TRBJ1-5 | TRBV12-2 | few | TGTGCAAGTCGTTGGGACAGGCTCCCTGATCAGCCCCAGCATTTT | CASRWDRLPDQPQHF
TRBD2 | TRBJ2-3 | TRBV19 | NA | TGTGCCAGTAACGGGGGGGTCACAGATACGCAGTATTTT | CASNGGVTDTQYF
TRBD1 | TRBJ1-2 | TRBV28 | NA | TGTGCCAGCAGCCTGGACAGGGCCCCTCTTAACTATGGCTACACCTTC | CASSLDRAPLNYGYTF
NA | TRBJ1-6 | TRBV6-1 | NA | TGTGCCAGCAGTGCAACCGGGACTTATAATTCACCCCTCCACTTT | CASSATGTYNSPLHF
NA | TRBJ2-6 | TRBV5-1 | NA | TGCGCCTCTAACCCCGAATCTGGGGCCAACGTCCTGACTTTC | CASNPESGANVLTF
NA | TRBJ1-1 | TRBV7-8 | NA | TGTGCCAGCAGCTTAAGGGGGGGCACCACTGAAGCTTTCTTT | CASSLRGGTTEAFF
TRBD1 | TRBJ1-1 | TRBV18 | NA | TGTGCCAGCTCACCACGGGGCGGACAGGGGGCTGAAGCTTTCTTT | CASSPRGGQGAEAFF
NA | TRBJ2-7 | TRBV18 | NA | TGTGCCAGCTCACCAGACAGCTACGAGCAGTACTTC | CASSPDSYEQYF
NA | TRBJ2-7 | TRBV7-2 | once | TGTGCCAGCAGCTTAGGGGTCCCTAACCCCGTACTATTCTACGAGCAGTACTTC | CASSLGVPNPVLFYEQYF
TRBD2 | TRBJ2-1 | TRBV18 | NA | TGTGCCAGCTCGCCACCTTTCGGACTAGCGGGCCCAATAAGCTCCTACAATGAGCAGTTCTTC | CASSPPFGLAGPISSYNEQFF
TRBD1 | TRBJ1-2 | TRBV6-1 | NA | TGTGCCAGCAGTATGACAGGGGAGGGTGGCTACACCTTC | CASSMTGEGGYTF
TRBD1 | TRBJ2-4 | TRBV5-4 | NA | TGTGCCAGCAGCCTATACCGGGACAGGGACAACATTCAGTACTTC | CASSLYRDRDNIQYF
TRBD2 | TRBJ2-1 | TRBV14 | NA | TGTGCCAGCAGCCTTCTAGCGGGGGCCTCCAATGAGCAGTTCTTC | CASSLLAGASNEQFF
NA | TRBJ2-7 | TRBV7-8 | NA | TGTGCCAGCAGCTTAGCCGGCAGGGCGGGCTACGAGCAGTACTTC | CASSLAGRAGYEQYF
NA | TRBJ2-1 | TRBV4-1 | few | TGCGCCAGCAGCCAAGGAGTGACCCGACCCCATGAGCAGTTCTTC | CASSQGVTRPHEQFF
NA | TRBJ2-2 | TRBV6-5 | NA | TGTGCCAGCAGTATGGGCCCTAACACCGGGGAGCTGTTTTTT | CASSMGPNTGELFF
TRBD1 | TRBJ2-5 | TRBV19 | many | TGTGCCAGTAGTATGGCAGGGGGAGAGACCCAGTACTTC | CASSMAGGETQYF
NA | TRBJ2-6 | TRBV19 | few | TGTGCCACCGGGGAAGCCGGGGCCAACGTCCTGACTTTC | CATGEAGANVLTF
TRBD1 | TRBJ1-5 | TRBV7-9 | medium-sized | TGTGCCAGCAGCTTAGTTGGACAGGGCAATCAGCCCCAGCATTTT | CASSLVGQGNQPQHF
NA | TRBJ2-7 | TRBV9 | NA | TGTGCCAGCAGCGTCAGGGTTGAACCCTACGAGCAGTACTTC | CASSVRVEPYEQYF
NA | TRBJ2-6 | TRBV7-3 | few | TGTGCCAGCAGCTTAGCTGGGGCCAACGTCCTGACTTTC | CASSLAGANVLTF
NA | TRBJ1-5 | TRBV10-2 | few | TGCGCCAGCGAAATGGATTTGTCGGCGCCCCAGCATTTT | CASEMDLSAPQHF
NA | TRBJ1-3 | TRBV10-1 | NA | TGCGCCAGCATCAGCCACTCTCGGGGAAAGGGGGGAAACACCATATATTTT | CASISHSRGKGGNTIYF
TRBD1 | TRBJ2-7 | TRBV7-3 | NA | TGTGCCAGCAGCTTCGGACAGGGATTCTCCTACGAGCAGTACTTC | CASSFGQGFSYEQYF
NA | TRBJ2-1 | TRBV1 | NA | TGCACCTGCGGACTCCTTTGGGGTGAGCAGTTCTTC | CTCGLLWGEQFF
NA | TRBJ1-3 | TRBV27 | once | TGTGCCAGCAGTTTAAAAGGTCCGAGCTCTGGAAACACCATATATTTT | CASSLKGPSSGNTIYF